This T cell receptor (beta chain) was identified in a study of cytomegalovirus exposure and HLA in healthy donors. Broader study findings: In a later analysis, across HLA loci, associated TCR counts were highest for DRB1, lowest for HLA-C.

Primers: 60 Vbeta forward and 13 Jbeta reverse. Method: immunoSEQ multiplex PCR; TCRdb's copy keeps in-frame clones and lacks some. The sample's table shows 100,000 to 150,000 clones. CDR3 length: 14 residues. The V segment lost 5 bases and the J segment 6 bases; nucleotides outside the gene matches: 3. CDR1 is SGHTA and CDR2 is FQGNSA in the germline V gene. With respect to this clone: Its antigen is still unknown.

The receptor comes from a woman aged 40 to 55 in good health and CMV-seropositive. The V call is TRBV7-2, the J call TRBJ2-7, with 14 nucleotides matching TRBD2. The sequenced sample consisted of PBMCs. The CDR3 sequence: CASSQGLAGAEQYF. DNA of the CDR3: TGTGCCAGCAGCCAGGGACTAGCGGGAGCCGAGCAGTACTTC.